This is a list of T cell receptor beta chains from one sample in a study of T-cell reconstitution after alpha-beta-depleted transplantation in children. Each CDR3 protein gets one entry after TCRdb re-called the PCR reads with MiXCR. The top ten hold around 15% of the sample, which has 450,000 to 550,000 distinct CDR3 sequences, about an eighth seen once. The source was PBMCs, mostly from graft donor cells, collected 180 days after TCRalphabeta/CD19-depleted stem cell transplant. All receptors come from a female patient younger than 10 who had a stem cell transplant for aplastic anemia, so the T cells may come from the graft donor. Both conserved end residues are part of each CDR3. The D gene is left open where the match is weak. Clone size is stated in some rows and not others, as once, few, many or a class when expanded.

TRBV27	TRBD1	TRBJ2-2	NA	CASSKAPAGGRTGELFF	TGTGCCAGCAGCAAAGCCCCCGCAGGGGGCCGGACCGGGGAGCTGTTTTTT
TRBV3-1	NA	TRBJ2-4	NA	CASGPGALAKNIQYF	TGTGCCAGCGGGCCCGGGGCGCTAGCCAAAAACATTCAGTACTTC
TRBV18	NA	TRBJ1-2	NA	CASSPEGRDGYTF	TGTGCCAGCTCACCGGAGGGGCGAGACGGCTACACCTTC
TRBV18	TRBD1	TRBJ1-6	NA	CASSGGTANSPLHF	TGTGCCAGCTCGGGAGGGACAGCGAATTCACCCCTCCACTTT
TRBV28	TRBD1	TRBJ1-4	NA	CASSTRQGDEKLFF	TGTGCCAGCAGTACAAGACAGGGGGATGAAAAACTGTTTTTT
TRBV28	TRBD2	TRBJ2-1	few	CASSLWASGIYNEQFF	TGTGCCAGCAGTTTATGGGCTAGCGGGATCTACAATGAGCAGTTCTTC
TRBV27	NA	TRBJ2-2	NA	CASSLSQPPNTGELFF	TGTGCCAGCAGTTTATCACAGCCTCCGAACACCGGGGAGCTGTTTTTT
TRBV4-3	NA	TRBJ1-2	NA	CASSPAARVSGYTF	TGCGCCAGCAGCCCCGCCGCCAGGGTGTCTGGCTACACCTTC
TRBV14	TRBD1	TRBJ2-1	few	CASSLYDRVFQNEQFF	TGTGCCAGCAGTCTATACGACAGGGTTTTCCAGAATGAGCAGTTCTTC
TRBV20-1	NA	TRBJ2-5	NA	CSAPSRPPGKLPQETQYF	TGCAGTGCTCCGTCGAGGCCACCGGGAAAGTTACCCCAAGAGACCCAGTACTTC
TRBV29-1	TRBD2	TRBJ2-4	NA	CSVEDPLWQRGGNIQYF	TGCAGCGTTGAAGACCCACTATGGCAGCGGGGTGGAAACATTCAGTACTTC
TRBV5-1	TRBD1	TRBJ1-6	NA	CASSFGQGLRSPLHF	TGCGCCAGCAGCTTCGGACAGGGGCTCCGGTCACCCCTCCACTTT
TRBV11-3	NA	TRBJ1-3	few	CASSDRTATGNTIYF	TGTGCCAGCAGCGACCGGACGGCGACTGGAAACACCATATATTTT
TRBV6-5	NA	TRBJ1-1	few	CASSYAAPGLATVGTEAFF	TGTGCCAGCAGTTACGCTGCTCCCGGGCTTGCCACGGTCGGCACTGAAGCTTTCTTT
TRBV20-1	TRBD2	TRBJ2-3	NA	CSARTSSGNTDTQYF	TGCAGTGCTAGAACGTCTAGCGGGAACACAGATACGCAGTATTTT
TRBV5-1	NA	TRBJ1-2	few	CASSLWDTRHFGGYTF	TGCGCCAGCAGCTTGTGGGACACGCGACACTTCGGTGGCTACACCTTC
TRBV6-5	NA	TRBJ2-1	many	CASSYSTVWGPHNEQFF	TGTGCCAGCAGTTACTCGACGGTGTGGGGGCCCCACAATGAGCAGTTCTTC
TRBV20-1	TRBD1	TRBJ2-7	few	CSARDGDRGHYEQYF	TGCAGTGCTAGAGACGGGGACAGGGGACACTACGAGCAGTACTTC
TRBV7-2	NA	TRBJ1-4	few	CASSLEGLGIEKLFF	TGTGCCAGCAGCCTAGAGGGGTTAGGAATCGAAAAACTGTTTTTT
TRBV29-1	NA	TRBJ2-2	many	CSGGASSHTGELFF	TGCAGCGGCGGGGCCTCCTCGCACACCGGGGAGCTGTTTTTT
TRBV7-9	NA	TRBJ1-2	few	CASSRTGIGYGYTF	TGTGCCAGCAGCCGGACGGGAATTGGCTATGGCTACACCTTC
TRBV29-1	NA	TRBJ1-2	few	CSVGEPGSGGYTF	TGCAGCGTTGGAGAACCGGGGTCTGGCGGCTACACCTTC
TRBV5-1	NA	TRBJ1-1	NA	CASSLRQYSMNTEAFF	TGCGCCAGCAGCCTCCGACAGTACTCCATGAACACTGAAGCTTTCTTT
TRBV21-1	NA	TRBJ1-1	NA	CASSKAGRGRRVHTEAFF	TGTGCCAGCAGCAAAGCGGGGAGGGGGCGGAGGGTGCACACTGAAGCTTTCTTT
TRBV29-1	NA	TRBJ1-1	NA	CSVEERLNTEAFF	TGCAGCGTTGAAGAACGATTGAACACTGAAGCTTTCTTT
TRBV20-1	TRBD2	TRBJ2-2	NA	CSAMAGRAGELFF	TGCAGTGCTATGGCGGGGAGGGCCGGGGAGCTGTTTTTT
TRBV9	TRBD1	TRBJ1-2	few	CASSVNPTGNGYTF	TGTGCCAGCAGCGTAAACCCGACAGGGAACGGCTACACCTTC
TRBV5-1	TRBD1	TRBJ2-2	NA	CASSTIPPGTGGRKGDTGELFF	TGCGCCAGCAGCACGATCCCGCCCGGGACAGGGGGCAGGAAGGGGGACACCGGGGAGCTGTTTTTT
TRBV15	NA	TRBJ2-4	few	CATSRAWGEPKNIQYF	TGTGCCACCAGCAGAGCCTGGGGGGAACCCAAAAACATTCAGTACTTC
TRBV5-4	NA	TRBJ1-6	many	CASSLGRQAPNSPLHF	TGTGCCAGCAGCTTAGGCAGGCAGGCGCCGAATTCACCCCTCCACTTT
TRBV7-9	TRBD1	TRBJ2-5	NA	CASSLDGDSSWETQYF	TGTGCCAGCAGCTTAGATGGGGACAGTTCCTGGGAGACCCAGTACTTC
TRBV7-2	TRBD1	TRBJ1-1	many	CASSLVAGGGGTEAFF	TGTGCCAGCAGCTTAGTTGCCGGAGGGGGCGGCACTGAAGCTTTCTTT
TRBV28	NA	TRBJ2-1	NA	CASSFGVGHNEQFF	TGTGCCAGCAGTTTTGGGGTGGGGCACAATGAGCAGTTCTTC
TRBV27	TRBD1	TRBJ2-5	NA	CASSLWTGVIGETQYF	TGTGCCAGCAGTTTATGGACAGGGGTAATCGGGGAGACCCAGTACTTC
TRBV7-8	NA	TRBJ1-5	NA	CASSLYRRNQPQHF	TGTGCCAGCAGCTTATACAGGCGCAATCAGCCCCAGCATTTT
TRBV10-3	NA	TRBJ1-1	few	CAISEPGRGDLNTEAFF	TGTGCCATCAGTGAACCGGGACGGGGAGACTTGAACACTGAAGCTTTCTTT
TRBV10-3	TRBD2	TRBJ2-1	many	CAASGSSYNEQFF	TGTGCCGCGAGCGGGAGCTCCTACAATGAGCAGTTCTTC
TRBV5-1	NA	TRBJ2-3	NA	CASRQGGDTQYF	TGCGCCAGCAGACAGGGCGGAGATACGCAGTATTTT
TRBV27	NA	TRBJ2-3	few	CAAGGNTQYF	TGTGCCGCCGGCGGGAATACGCAGTATTTT
TRBV20-1	NA	TRBJ2-1	few	CSALPEGLAETSYNEQFF	TGCAGTGCTCTGCCGGAGGGGCTAGCCGAAACCTCCTACAATGAGCAGTTCTTC
TRBV6-5	NA	TRBJ1-5	few	CASSSTTHQPQHF	TGTGCCAGCAGTTCTACCACACATCAGCCCCAGCATTTT
TRBV2	NA	TRBJ2-1	NA	CASSPRLGSVEQFF	TGTGCCAGCAGTCCGCGACTAGGGTCGGTTGAGCAGTTCTTC
TRBV7-8	NA	TRBJ1-5	few	CASRGEAGRHQPQHF	TGTGCCAGCAGGGGTGAAGCCGGCAGGCATCAGCCCCAGCATTTT
TRBV6-2/TRBV6-3	TRBD2	TRBJ2-1	few	CASRKSSRGDNEQFF	TGTGCCAGCAGAAAATCTTCGCGGGGGGACAATGAGCAGTTCTTC